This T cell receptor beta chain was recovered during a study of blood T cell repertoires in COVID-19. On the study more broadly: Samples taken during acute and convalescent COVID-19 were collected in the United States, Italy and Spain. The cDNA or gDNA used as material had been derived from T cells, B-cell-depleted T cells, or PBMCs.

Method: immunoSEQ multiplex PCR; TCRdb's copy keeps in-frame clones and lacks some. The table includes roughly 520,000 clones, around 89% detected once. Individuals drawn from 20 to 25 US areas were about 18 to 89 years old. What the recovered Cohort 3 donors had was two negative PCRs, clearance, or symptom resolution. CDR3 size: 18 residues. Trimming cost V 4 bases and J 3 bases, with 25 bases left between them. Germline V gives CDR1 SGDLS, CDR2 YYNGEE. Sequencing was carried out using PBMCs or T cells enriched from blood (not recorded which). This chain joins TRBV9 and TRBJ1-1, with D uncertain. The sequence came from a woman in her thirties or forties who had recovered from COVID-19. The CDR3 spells CASSSPRGRVGGDTEAFF. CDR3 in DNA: TGTGCCAGCAGCTCCCCCCGAGGTAGGGTAGGAGGAGACACTGAAGCTTTCTTT.